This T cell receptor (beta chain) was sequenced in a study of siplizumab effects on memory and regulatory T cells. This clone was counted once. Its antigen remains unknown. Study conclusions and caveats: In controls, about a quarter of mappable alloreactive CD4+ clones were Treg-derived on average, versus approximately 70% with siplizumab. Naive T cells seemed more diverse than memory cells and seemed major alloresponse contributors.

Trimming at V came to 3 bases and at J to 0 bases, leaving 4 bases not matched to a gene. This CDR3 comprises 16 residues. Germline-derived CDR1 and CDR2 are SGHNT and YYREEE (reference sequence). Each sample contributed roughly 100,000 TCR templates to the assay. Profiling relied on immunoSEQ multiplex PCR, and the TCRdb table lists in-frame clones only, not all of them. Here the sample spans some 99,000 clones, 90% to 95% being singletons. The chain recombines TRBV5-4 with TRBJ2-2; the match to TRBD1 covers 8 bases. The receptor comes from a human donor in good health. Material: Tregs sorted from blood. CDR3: CASSYRTGSNTGELFF. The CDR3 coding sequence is TGTGCCAGCAGCTACAGGACAGGGTCGAACACCGGGGAGCTGTTTTTT.